This TCR beta chain originates from a study of blood T cells in healthy people across ages. Next came a second PCR, run for about 7 to 12 cycles, which used a sample-barcoded 5' primer along with a J-beta primer mix. TCRdb processed the 5' RACE reads anew with MiXCR; each CDR3 protein has one entry. The sample lists about 680,000 distinct CDR3 sequences; about 52% were seen once. This CDR3 contains 14 residues. The germline V gene has CDR1 DFQATT and CDR2 SNEGSKA (reference sequence). J gave up 8 bases and V 7 bases, and 9 bases lay outside the gene matches. The rearrangement uses TRBV20-1 and TRBJ2-4, with 12 nucleotides matching TRBD2. The sample consisted of blood. This clonotype was sampled from an older woman in good health. The CDR3 region has the DNA TGCAGTGTTGGACTAGCGGGAATAATCGACATTCAGTACTTC. This encodes CSVGLAGIIDIQYF.